Listed here is a single T cell receptor beta chain. Its cognate antigen is unknown. The sample comes from a study of cytomegalovirus exposure and HLA in healthy donors. Broader study findings: Reports indicate that TCR beta sequences accurately predicted the HLA-A and HLA-B alleles of most subjects. A later analysis linked a missense DCLRE1C variant to TCR beta V- and J-gene trimming. Three CMV-associated chains were confirmed in vitro to be specific for CMV antigens.

Primers for the PCR totalled 60 Vbeta and 13 Jbeta. Data came from immunoSEQ multiplex PCR; TCRdb stores just in-frame clones and leaves some out. This table holds about 200,000 clones, 70% to 90% found once. The CDR3 is made up of 13 amino acids. Trimming pared 4 bases from V and 8 bases from J, leaving 11 bases between. From germline, CDR1 is MGHRA and CDR2 YSYEKL. Input material: PBMCs. The V call is TRBV4-1, the J call TRBJ1-4, with D unclear. The TCR sequence derives from a young man in good health and CMV-seronegative. CDR3: CASSPWAGEKLFF. DNA for the CDR3: TGCGCCAGCAGCCCTTGGGCAGGAGAAAAACTGTTTTTT.